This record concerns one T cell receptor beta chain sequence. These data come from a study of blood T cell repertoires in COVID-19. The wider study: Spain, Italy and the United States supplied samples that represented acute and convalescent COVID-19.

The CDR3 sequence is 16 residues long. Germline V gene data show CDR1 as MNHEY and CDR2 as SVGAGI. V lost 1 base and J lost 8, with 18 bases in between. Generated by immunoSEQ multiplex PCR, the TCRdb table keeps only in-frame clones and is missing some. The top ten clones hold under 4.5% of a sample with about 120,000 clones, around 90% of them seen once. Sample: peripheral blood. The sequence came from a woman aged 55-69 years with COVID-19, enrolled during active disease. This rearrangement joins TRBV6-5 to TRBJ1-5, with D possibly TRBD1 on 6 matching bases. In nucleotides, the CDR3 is TGTGCCAGCAGTTACTACCCCACAGGGAGAGGCGAGCCCCAGCATTTT. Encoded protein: CASSYYPTGRGEPQHF.